This is a list of T cell receptor beta chains from one sample in a study of beta chain features in type 1 diabetes. Libraries were prepared by immunoSEQ multiplex PCR; TCRdb keeps only in-frame clonotypes and omits some of them. Among approximately 150,000 clones, more than 10% were seen once, and the ten largest hold under 1.5%. The source material was central memory CD4+ T cells from blood. These receptors came from a man in his late teens or twenties with type 1 diabetes. The CDR3 runs from the conserved cysteine through the conserved F or W. The D gene is left open where the match is weak. Part of the rows lack a size; the others show once, few, many or a class for expanded clones.

v_call	clone_size	j_call	d_call	cdr3_nt	cdr3_aa
TRBV7-8	.	TRBJ1-1	.	TGTGCCAGCAGCTCGGATACAGCCACTGAAGCTTTCTTT	CASSSDTATEAFF
TRBV7-2	few	TRBJ1-3	.	TGTGCCAGCAGCCCGCCGGGATCGGCGGGAAACACCATATATTTT	CASSPPGSAGNTIYF
TRBV30	.	TRBJ2-1	.	TGTGCCTGGAGTCGGGTCCTAAATGAGCAGTTCTTC	CAWSRVLNEQFF
TRBV19	.	TRBJ1-6	TRBD1	TGTGCCAGTAGCCCATGGACAGGGGATTATAATTCACCCCTCCACTTT	CASSPWTGDYNSPLHF
TRBV18	few	TRBJ1-1	.	TGTGCCAGCTCACCACTTCTTGGGGGTCGGACTGAAGCTTTCTTT	CASSPLLGGRTEAFF
TRBV2	.	TRBJ1-6	TRBD1	TGTGCCAGCAGCCTAGACAGGGGGACAAATAATTCACCCCTCCACTTT	CASSLDRGTNNSPLHF
TRBV2	.	TRBJ1-3	.	TGTGCCAGCAGTGACGGTTTCTCTGGAAACACCATATATTTT	CASSDGFSGNTIYF
TRBV18	.	TRBJ1-1	.	TGTGCCAGCTCACCACGAGTAGAGAACACTGAAGCTTTCTTT	CASSPRVENTEAFF
TRBV23-1	.	TRBJ1-1	.	TGCGCCAGCAGTCAATCTCCTGCGCAGGGCTCAAACACTGAAGCTTTCTTT	CASSQSPAQGSNTEAFF
TRBV15	.	TRBJ2-7	.	TGTGCCACCAGCAGCTCCGGACAGACCTACGAGCAGTACTTC	CATSSSGQTYEQYF